The next 30 T cell receptor beta chains were all read from a single sample in a study of T-cell reconstitution after alpha-beta-depleted transplantation in children. Molecular barcoding with unique molecular identifiers was used for the TCRbeta library. TCRdb reprocessed the PCR reads with MiXCR, giving one entry per CDR3 protein. The table records almost 500,000 distinct CDR3 sequences, over 9.5% of them present only once. Sequenced here: PBMCs, sampled before TCRalphabeta/CD19-depleted stem cell transplant. The receptor set was obtained from a child aged 2 to 9 with inherited bone marrow failure, due to receive a stem cell transplant.

The V gene is TRBV3-1, the J gene TRBJ2-3; 8 positions agree with TRBD2. Losses at the gene ends were 4 bases for V and 7 bases for J; bases not matched to a gene: 7. Per germline, CDR1 LGHDT and CDR2 YNNKEL (reference sequence). The CDR3 has 14 amino acids. CDR3 coding DNA: TGTGCCAGCAGCCTAGCGGGATATGCAAATACGCAGTATTTT. It translates to CASSLAGYANTQYF.

In its sample, this clonotype was seen a few times. V and J are TRBV28 and TRBJ2-7; 11 bases line up with TRBD1. The CDR3 totals 14 residues. The ends lost 7 bases at V and 2 bases at J; junction bases unmatched: 4. Germline V lookup: CDR1 MDHEN, CDR2 SYDVKM. The CDR3 bases are TGTGCCAGCATACCGGGACAGGGGGCCTACGAGCAGTACTTC. Amino acids: CASIPGQGAYEQYF.

This clonotype was seen a handful of times. The chain has TRBV4-3 and TRBJ2-1; possible D gene TRBD2, 6 bases. V lost 0 bases and J 2 bases, leaving 17 bases between the germline ends. Germline V CDR1 and CDR2: LGHNA, YSLEER. The CDR3 loop spans 18 amino acids. CDR3 DNA sequence: TGCGCCAGCAGCCAAGAACTTTATTTTCGCGGGACCTACAATGAGCAGTTCTTC. It is translated as CASSQELYFRGTYNEQFF.

This clonotype was recorded at least ten times. V usage is TRBV12-3 or TRBV12-4 and J usage is TRBJ2-1, with TRBD2 as a possible D gene (6 bases). The length of the CDR3 is 14 residues. Trimming cost V 2 bases and J 7 bases, with 12 bases left between them. DNA for the CDR3: TGTGCCAGCAGTTTATACGGGAGTAGGAATGAGCAGTTCTTC. Protein: CASSLYGSRNEQFF.

The chain links TRBV5-1 to TRBJ2-1; TRBD2 is a possible D gene (6 bases). The CDR3 runs 17 residues. Germline loops: CDR1 SGHRS, CDR2 YFSETQ. V dropped 4 bases and J dropped 2 bases, with 19 bases sitting between them. CDR3 protein: CASSQTPLASTYNEQFF. The DNA for the CDR3 is TGCGCCAGCAGCCAGACTCCCCTAGCGTCCACCTACAATGAGCAGTTCTTC. Full variable domain (rest looked up from reference TRBV5-1 and TRBJ2-1): KAGVTQTPRYLIKTRGQQVTLSCSPISGHRSVSWYQQTPGQGLQFLFEYFSETQRNKGNFPGRFSGRQFSNSRSEMNVSTLELGDSALYLCASSQTPLASTYNEQFFGPGTRLTVL.

In this sample, this clonotype turned up many times. The gene calls are TRBV6-5 and TRBJ2-5; D call uncertain. Trimming pared 2 bases from V and 2 bases from J, leaving 12 bases between. Germline V gene lookup returns CDR1 MNHEY and CDR2 SVGAGI. The CDR3 length is 15 residues. CDR3 region: CASSYHQSPQETQYF. CDR3 coding DNA: TGTGCCAGCAGTTACCACCAGTCCCCACAAGAGACCCAGTACTTC.

At least ten counts were recorded for this clonotype. The junction differs from germline at one of its ends, possibly a read error. J is TRBJ2-1 and V is TRBV28; 8 bases match TRBD2. The germline gives CDR1 MDHEN, CDR2 SYDVKM. This CDR3 has 16 amino acids. The CDR3 protein is CASSLFSGTSHNEQFF. Written as DNA, the CDR3 is TGTGCCAGCAGTTTATTTAGCGGGACCTCCCACAATGAGCAGTTCTTC.

The count of this clonotype is one. Given a much more abundant clone one base away, this may be a read error. This chain uses TRBV7-2 with TRBJ2-7; D gene ambiguous. In germline, CDR1 is SGHTA, CDR2 FQGNSA. V lost 5 bases to trimming and J lost 2 bases, with 16 bases between them. There are 15 residues in the CDR3. CDR3 residues: CASSQFKDETYEQYF. In DNA, the CDR3 is TGTGCCAGCAGCCAATTCAAAGACGAAACCTACGAGCAGTACTTC.

This clonotype was observed many times. V usage is TRBV27 and J usage is TRBJ2-5; D unresolved. Trimming took 0 bases from V and 5 from J, leaving 10 bases between them. Germline CDR1 and CDR2: MNHEY and SMNVEV (reference sequence). The CDR3 is made up of 14 amino acids. The CDR3 DNA follows: TGTGCCAGCAGTTTATCGAGCAGTGGGGAGACCCAGTACTTC. Translated: CASSLSSSGETQYF.

This clonotype occurred many times. The V and J genes are TRBV28 and TRBJ1-1; weak D call: TRBD1 (5 bases). The CDR3 runs 13 residues. Germline values: CDR1 MDHEN, CDR2 SYDVKM. Trimming took off 11 bases at V and 4 bases at J, with 17 bases between the two ends. CDR3 sequence (DNA): TGTGCCGGAACCCTGCAGGGCGGCACTGAAGCTTTCTTT. Translation: CAGTLQGGTEAFF.

This clonotype has a handful of counts. V usage is TRBV10-3 and J usage is TRBJ1-3; weak D call: TRBD1 (6 bases). The CDR3 length is 15 residues. Between the trimmed V and J ends, which lost 10 bases and 4 bases, there was a span of 20 bases. Germline V CDR1 and CDR2: ENHRY, SYGVKD. CDR3 loop: CATETGTLTGNTIYF. For the CDR3, the DNA is TGTGCCACTGAAACCGGGACACTAACGGGAAACACCATATATTTT.

This clonotype appeared a few times. This rearrangement joins TRBV9 to TRBJ2-7; a possible D gene is TRBD2 (7 bases). Trimming removed 3 bases from V and 4 bases from J, with 11 bases in between. The CDR3 is 13 amino acids. Germline assignment: CDR1 SGDLS and CDR2 YYNGEE. CDR3 sequence (DNA): TGTGCCAGCAGCGGAGGGGGGGGGTACGAGCAGTACTTC. This sequence encodes CASSGGGGYEQYF.

This clonotype was seen ten or more times. The chain combines TRBV27 with TRBJ1-5; maybe TRBD1 (6 bases). CDR1 and CDR2 (germline): MNHEY, SMNVEV (reference sequence). V dropped 4 bases and J dropped 3 bases, with 7 bases sitting between them. CDR3 length: 13 residues. The chain's CDR3 is CASSWGHNQPQHF. DNA for the CDR3: TGTGCCAGCAGTTGGGGGCACAATCAGCCCCAGCATTTT.

This clonotype was picked up many times. V gene TRBV5-4 combines with J gene TRBJ2-7; D perhaps matches TRBD2 (8 bases). The length of the CDR3 is 16 residues. Looked up from germline, CDR1 is SGHNT and CDR2 is YYREEE (reference sequence). V lost 4 bases and J 3 bases, leaving 20 bases between the germline ends. CDR3 amino acids: CASSPGGGRGHYEQYF. For the CDR3, the DNA is TGTGCCAGCAGCCCGGGAGGGGGCCGAGGCCACTACGAGCAGTACTTC.

This clonotype turned up a few times. This rearrangement joins TRBV27 to TRBJ2-3; tentatively, D is TRBD1 (6 bases). CDR1 and CDR2 from the germline V gene are MNHEY and SMNVEV (reference sequence). Trimming took 2 bases from V and 3 from J, leaving 18 bases between them. The length of the CDR3 is 17 residues. The CDR3 DNA sequence: TGTGCCAGCAGTTTAATGTCAGTAGGGGGTTTTACAGATACGCAGTATTTT. Translated: CASSLMSVGGFTDTQYF.

This clonotype was observed many times. The J gene is TRBJ1-4, the V gene TRBV4-3, with D perhaps matching TRBD1 (5 bases). This CDR3 has 14 amino acids. Per germline, CDR1 LGHNA and CDR2 YSLEER. Trimming removed 4 bases from V and 7 bases from J, with 13 bases in between. CDR3 sequence reads: CASSLAGPGEKLFF. For the CDR3, the DNA is TGCGCCAGCAGCCTAGCGGGACCTGGTGAAAAACTGTTTTTT.

This clonotype was observed many times. The chain recombines TRBV18 with TRBJ2-3; the match to TRBD2 covers 9 bases. Germline V gene data show CDR1 as KGHSH and CDR2 as LQKENI. The CDR3 consists of 15 residues. V shed 3 bases, J shed 2 bases, and the junction held 3 bases outside the gene matches. The CDR3 loop reads CASSPTSGYTDTQYF. CDR3 nucleotides: TGTGCCAGCTCACCGACTAGCGGTTACACAGATACGCAGTATTTT.

This clonotype has ten or more counts. The rearrangement links TRBV7-9 to TRBJ2-7; TRBD2 might be the D (6 bases). There are 15 residues in the CDR3. CDR1 and CDR2 (germline): SEHNR, FQNEAQ (reference sequence). V lost 5 bases to trimming and J lost 2 bases, with 16 bases between them. The CDR3 DNA sequence: TGTGCCAGCAGCCGGGACTCCTCGGGAACCTACGAGCAGTACTTC. This gives the protein CASSRDSSGTYEQYF.

This clonotype was seen only a few times. The CDR3 coding sequence is TGTGCCAGCACCGACGGGCAGGGGAGCTCCTACAATGAGCAGTTCTTC. This sequence encodes CASTDGQGSSYNEQFF. The chain couples TRBV6-2 or TRBV6-3 to TRBJ2-1; D is perhaps TRBD1 (6 bases). The CDR3 is 16 residues long. V gave up 7 bases and J gave up 0 bases, with 16 bases separating them. Germline CDR1 and CDR2: MNHEY and SVGEGT.

This clonotype was picked up a small number of times. This chain joins TRBV6-5 and TRBJ1-1; D call uncertain. The ends were cut back, 3 bases at V and 5 bases at J, with 7 bases in the middle. Germline lookup yields CDR1 MNHEY and CDR2 SVGAGI. The length of the CDR3 is 12 residues. This CDR3 reads CASSYLATEAFF. The CDR3 nucleotides read TGTGCCAGCAGTTATCTTGCTACTGAAGCTTTCTTT.

This clonotype was observed many times. The V gene is TRBV24-1, the J gene TRBJ2-1; D is perhaps TRBD1 (5 bases). The CDR3 totals 14 residues. V lost 0 bases and J 8 bases, leaving 10 bases between the germline ends. CDR1 is KGHDR, CDR2 SFDVKD, per germline. CDR3 nucleotides: TGTGCCACCAGTGATTTGCATTGGGGCGATGAGCAGTTCTTC. It codes for CATSDLHWGDEQFF.

The sample holds a few counts of this clonotype. The chain combines TRBV7-2 with TRBJ1-2, with TRBD1 matching over 9 bases. This CDR3 has 16 residues. The J segment lost 3 bases and the V segment lost 6 bases, leaving 11 bases of the junction unmatched. The germline gives CDR1 SGHTA, CDR2 FQGNSA. CDR3 protein: CASRRRTGVPDYGYTF. CDR3 DNA sequence: TGTGCCAGCAGACGCAGGACAGGGGTCCCCGACTATGGCTACACCTTC.

This clonotype was recorded at least ten times. This chain links TRBV12-3 or TRBV12-4 with TRBJ2-1; D gene uncertain. The CDR3 covers 13 residues. Deletions cut 4 bases from V and 8 bases from J, with 12 bases between. CDR3 nucleotides: TGTGCCAGCAGTTATGGCCGGGCCGATGAGCAGTTCTTC. Its protein product is CASSYGRADEQFF.

At least ten counts were recorded for this clonotype. The chain couples TRBV20-1 to TRBJ2-1; 8 bases agree with TRBD2. The germline V gene has CDR1 DFQATT and CDR2 SNEGSKA (reference sequence). The V and J ends lost 1 base and 6 bases, in that order; junction bases with no gene match: 11. CDR3 length: 16 amino acids. Here the CDR3 DNA reads TGCAGTGCTAGAGCCCTAGGGACTAGTTTTAGCAATGAGCAGTTCTTC. Protein product: CSARALGTSFSNEQFF.

This rearrangement joins TRBV28 to TRBJ1-6; D might be TRBD1 (5 bases). The CDR3 contains 21 residues. V was trimmed by 6 bases and J by 3 bases, leaving 30 bases between them. CDR1 and CDR2 from the germline V gene are MDHEN and SYDVKM. Here the CDR3 reads CASRRGTPGLDPRGYNSPLHF. CDR3 sequence (DNA): TGTGCCAGCAGGCGGGGCACACCCGGACTGGACCCCCGGGGCTATAATTCACCCCTCCACTTT.

This clonotype occurred many times. This chain uses TRBV29-1 with TRBJ2-3; 7 nucleotides line up with TRBD1. Per the germline V gene, CDR1 is SQVTM and CDR2 is ANQGSEA. The CDR3 is 13 residues long. The trim removed 6 bases at V and 4 bases at J, leaving 7 bases unmatched. The CDR3 protein is CSVTGNFADTQYF. CDR3 bases: TGCAGCGTGACAGGGAACTTCGCAGATACGCAGTATTTT.

The chain carries TRBV27 and TRBJ2-1; 7 positions match TRBD2. Germline V gene sequence: CDR1 MNHEY, CDR2 SMNVEV (reference sequence). The CDR3 has 15 residues. V shed 3 bases, J shed 5 bases, and the junction held 7 bases outside the gene matches. CDR3 loop: CASSFWLADHNEQFF. The CDR3 DNA reads TGTGCCAGCAGTTTTTGGCTAGCGGACCACAATGAGCAGTTCTTC.

As regards this clonotype: An end of the junction does not agree with germline; a read error may underlie this. The V gene is TRBV20-1, the J gene TRBJ2-3; D unresolved. The CDR3 extends over 13 amino acids. Germline V gene data show CDR1 as DFQATT and CDR2 as SNEGSKA (reference sequence). The CDR3 nucleotides read TGCAGTGCTAGCGGGCACTTCACAGATACGCAGTCTTTT. It codes for CSASGHFTDTQSF.

This rearrangement joins TRBV4-3 to TRBJ2-7, with a tentative D call TRBD2 (6 bases). V was pared by 0 bases and J by 5 bases, with 17 bases between. Germline CDR1 is LGHNA and CDR2 is YSLEER. CDR3 length: 16 amino acids. This CDR3 is CASSQDRAGRLDEQYF. The CDR3 coding sequence is TGCGCCAGCAGCCAAGATCGTGCGGGACGTTTGGACGAGCAGTACTTC.

This rearrangement joins TRBV19 to TRBJ2-5, with unresolved D. This CDR3 contains 16 residues. Germline V gives CDR1 LNHDA, CDR2 SQIVND (reference sequence). V was clipped by 5 bases and J by 2 bases, with 18 bases between them. CDR3 nucleotide sequence: TGTGCCAGTAGTTTATACCCACTCGCGGAACAAGAGACCCAGTACTTC. This gives the protein CASSLYPLAEQETQYF.